Below are 32 T cell receptor beta chains sequenced from a single sample in a study of read filtering for tumor transcriptome and immune sequencing. From approximately 430 ng of RNA, a library with molecular barcoded alpha/delta and beta/gamma adaptors was made. TCRdb called the reads again in MiXCR, with one record for every CDR3 protein. The table includes some 120,000 distinct CDR3 sequences, about an eighth detected once. Sequences were obtained from a population of CD138-negative cells sorted from bone marrow. These receptors were taken from a donor at least 40 years old with multiple myeloma.

In its sample, this clonotype was seen many times. The genes are TRBV29-1 and TRBJ2-6, with a possible D match to TRBD1 (6 bases). CDR3 length: 13 amino acids. The germline CDR1 and CDR2 sequences are SQVTM and ANQGSEA. As DNA, the CDR3 is TGCAGTGCAGGGGACTCTGGGGCCAACGTCCTGACTTTC. The encoded protein is CSAGDSGANVLTF.

There are many counts of this clonotype. The rearrangement joins TRBV5-1 to TRBJ2-6; D not certain. The CDR3 has 16 residues. Germline assignment: CDR1 SGHRS and CDR2 YFSETQ. V dropped 0 bases and J dropped 1 base, with 8 bases sitting between them. DNA for the CDR3: TGCGCCAGCAGCTTGGGTTTGTTGTCTGGGGCCAACGTCCTGACTTTC. Translation: CASSLGLLSGANVLTF.

A note on this clonotype: One base separates it from a far larger clone, so it is likely a read error. This chain connects TRBV6-6 to TRBJ2-1, with unresolved D. Germline lookup yields CDR1 MNHNY and CDR2 SVGAGI (reference sequence). CDR3 size: 14 residues. Trimming cost V 0 bases and J 9 bases, with 12 bases left between them. In DNA, the CDR3 is TGTGCCAGCAGTTACTCGTTTGGACCCATTGAGCAGTTCTTC. Translation: CASSYSFGPIEQFF.

This clonotype showed up many times. This chain links TRBV20-1 with TRBJ1-6; 7 bases match TRBD1. Germline lookup yields CDR1 DFQATT and CDR2 SNEGSKA (reference sequence). The V gene end was trimmed by 0 bases and the J gene end by 9 bases; junction bases not matched to a gene: 11. This CDR3 has 16 residues. CDR3 amino acids: CSARDPVTGESSPLHF. Here the CDR3 DNA reads TGCAGTGCTAGAGACCCAGTAACAGGGGAATCTTCACCCCTCCACTTT.

In this sample, this clonotype turned up many times. The chain carries TRBV20-1 and TRBJ1-1; D not certain. The length of the CDR3 is 15 residues. V shed 0 bases and J shed 2 bases, with 13 bases lying between them. Germline CDR1 and CDR2: DFQATT and SNEGSKA (reference sequence). The CDR3 is CSARDRQATNTEAFF. CDR3 DNA sequence: TGCAGTGCTAGAGACCGTCAAGCCACTAACACTGAAGCTTTCTTT.

Turning to this clonotype: This clone may be a read error of a much larger clone one base away. The chain joins TRBV7-9 to TRBJ1-5; 7 bases agree with TRBD1. The germline V gene has CDR1 SEHNR and CDR2 FQNEAQ (reference sequence). The CDR3 totals 13 residues. CDR3 DNA: TGTGCCAGCAGCAGAACAGGGGCTCAGCCCCTGCATTTT. This sequence encodes CASSRTGAQPLHF. The full variable domain, with the rest looked up from reference TRBV7-9 and TRBJ1-5, is DTGVSQNPRHKITKRGQNVTFRCDPISEHNRLYWYRQTLGQGPEFLTYFQNEAQLEKSRLLSDRFSAERPKGSFSTLEIQRTEQGDSAMYLCASSRTGAQPLHFGDGTRLSIL.

This clonotype has at least ten counts. The chain recombines TRBV19 with TRBJ2-1, with TRBD2 identical over 11 bases. The CDR3 covers 17 residues. Germline trimming cut 5 bases from V and 0 bases from J; bases unmatched to any gene: 6. Germline values: CDR1 LNHDA, CDR2 SQIVND (reference sequence). The DNA for the CDR3 is TGTGCCAGTAGTCGGACTAGCGGGTTCAGCTCCTACAATGAGCAGTTCTTC. Encoded protein: CASSRTSGFSSYNEQFF.

This clonotype was recorded at least ten times. The J gene is TRBJ1-5, the V gene TRBV4-2; D is possibly TRBD1 (5 bases). Germline V gene lookup returns CDR1 LGHNA and CDR2 YNFKEQ. The CDR3 length is 14 residues. V was trimmed by 2 bases and J by 7 bases, leaving 12 bases between them. CDR3 amino acids: CASSQSGAGQPQHF. For the CDR3, the DNA is TGTGCCAGCAGCCAATCTGGGGCGGGACAGCCCCAGCATTTT.

This clonotype was detected many times. The V call is TRBV5-1, the J call TRBJ2-6; perhaps TRBD1 as D (6 bases). CDR3 size: 18 residues. V was trimmed by 4 bases and J by 0 bases, leaving 17 bases between them. CDR1 SGHRS and CDR2 YFSETQ come from the germline V gene. CDR3 sequence (DNA): TGCGCCAGCAGCCCGAGGACAGACCAGCTCTCTGGGGCCAACGTCCTGACTTTC. It codes for CASSPRTDQLSGANVLTF. Drawing the rest from reference TRBV5-1 and TRBJ2-6, the complete variable domain is KAGVTQTPRYLIKTRGQQVTLSCSPISGHRSVSWYQQTPGQGLQFLFEYFSETQRNKGNFPGRFSGRQFSNSRSEMNVSTLELGDSALYLCASSPRTDQLSGANVLTFGAGSRLTVL.

This clonotype was recorded many times. The chain has TRBV7-2 and TRBJ1-5, with unresolved D. The CDR3 length is 14 residues. The germline CDR1 and CDR2 sequences are SGHTA and FQGNSA. V was clipped by 6 bases and J by 0 bases, with 9 bases between them. The CDR3 coding sequence is TGTGCCAGCAGTTTCGACTATAGCAATCAGCCCCAGCATTTT. Translation: CASSFDYSNQPQHF.

This clonotype was seen many times. CDR3 sequence: CASSSNSWWEYF. CDR3 nucleotide sequence: TGTGCCAGCAGTTCAAACTCATGGTGGGAGTATTTT. The rearrangement joins TRBV11-2 to TRBJ2-3; D remains ambiguous. The V end was cut by 6 bases, the J end by 13 bases, with 17 bases between. The CDR3 runs 12 residues. CDR1 is SGHAT and CDR2 is FQNNGV in the germline V gene.

As regards this clonotype: The junction departs from germline at one end; a sequencing error may be responsible. CDR3: CASSLTATNEKPFF. The CDR3 DNA reads TGTGCCAGCAGCTTGACTGCAACTAATGAAAAACCGTTTTTT. The genes are TRBV7-8 and TRBJ1-4, with no clear D. The CDR3 is 14 residues long. Germline CDR1 SGHVS, CDR2 FQNEAQ.

The sample holds many counts of this clonotype. This chain connects TRBV29-1 to TRBJ1-1; 10 bases agree with TRBD1. With V trimmed by 6 bases and J by 4 bases, 5 bases remained unmatched. The CDR3 totals 13 residues. Germline CDR1 reads SQVTM; CDR2 reads ANQGSEA. This CDR3 reads CSVAGTGVTEAFF. In nucleotides, the CDR3 is TGCAGCGTCGCCGGGACAGGGGTCACTGAAGCTTTCTTT.

In its sample, this clonotype was seen many times. V usage is TRBV5-6 and J usage is TRBJ2-3; 10 bases line up with TRBD2. This CDR3 comprises 17 residues. V was pared by 4 bases and J by 1 base, with 9 bases of the junction left unmatched. Germline V CDR1 and CDR2: SGHDT, YYEEEE. The CDR3 DNA reads TGTGCCAGCAGCCCGGGGACTAGCGAAGATGGCACAGATACGCAGTATTTT. The encoded protein is CASSPGTSEDGTDTQYF.

A word on this clonotype: Compared with germline, one end of the junction differs, possibly owing to a read error. The genes are TRBV5-1 and TRBJ1-1; TRBD1 matches 7 bases. Germline CDR1 SGHRS, CDR2 YFSETQ. This CDR3 comprises 15 residues. The CDR3, as DNA: TGCGCCGGCAGCACCCTACAGGGGAGAGGGACTGAAGCTTTCTTT. Its protein product is CAGSTLQGRGTEAFF.

The sample holds many counts of this clonotype. The gene calls are TRBV3-1 and TRBJ2-1, with TRBD2 as a possible D gene (6 bases). The CDR3 has 14 residues. Germline CDR1 reads LGHDT; CDR2 reads YNNKEL (reference sequence). Trimming took off 4 bases at V and 7 bases at J, with 14 bases between the two ends. The DNA of the CDR3 is TGTGCCAGCAGCCGCGGGGCGTCGGGAAATGAGCAGTTCTTC. It specifies CASSRGASGNEQFF.

This clonotype was counted once. V is TRBV11-2 and J is TRBJ2-1; TRBD1 matches 8 bases. V dropped 7 bases and J dropped 5; count of bases not matched to a gene: 7. Looked up from germline, CDR1 is SGHAT and CDR2 is FQNNGV. The CDR3 totals 14 residues. The CDR3 protein is CASNQGAINNEQFF. The CDR3, as DNA: TGTGCCAGCAACCAGGGGGCGATAAACAATGAGCAGTTCTTC.

This clonotype was counted ten times or more. The gene calls are TRBV5-1 and TRBJ2-4; D unclear. The V gene's germline CDR1 is SGHRS and CDR2 YFSETQ. This CDR3 region has 14 residues. V shed 4 bases and J shed 4 bases, with 12 bases lying between them. The CDR3 is CASSLGEQKNIQYF. CDR3 nucleotides: TGCGCCAGCAGCCTGGGTGAGCAAAAAAACATTCAGTACTTC.

This clonotype was recorded at least ten times. The V and J genes are TRBV6-6 and TRBJ1-5; the match to TRBD1 covers 7 bases. V was clipped by 0 bases and J by 5 bases; unmatched bases: 1. CDR1 and CDR2 from the germline V gene are MNHNY and SVGAGI (reference sequence). The CDR3 extends over 14 amino acids. CDR3: CASSYSQGDQPQHF. The DNA of the CDR3 is TGTGCCAGCAGTTACTCTCAGGGGGATCAGCCCCAGCATTTT.

In this sample, this clonotype turned up many times. The genes are TRBV29-1 and TRBJ1-1; possible D gene TRBD1, 6 bases. V lost 6 bases and J 11 bases, leaving 16 bases between the germline ends. Germline values: CDR1 SQVTM, CDR2 ANQGSEA. This CDR3 has 11 residues. DNA of the CDR3: TGCAGCGTGAGGGGGAACGGTGAGGCTTTCTTT. It encodes CSVRGNGEAFF.

The sample holds many counts of this clonotype. V usage is TRBV29-1 and J usage is TRBJ2-3; a possible D gene is TRBD2 (5 bases). Germline lookup yields CDR1 SQVTM and CDR2 ANQGSEA. The CDR3 has 14 residues. V was pared by 4 bases and J by 6 bases, with 17 bases between. CDR3 nucleotides: TGCAGCGTTGTAGTTTCTAGGTCGGGGGATACGCAGTATTTT. Protein product: CSVVVSRSGDTQYF.

This clonotype was counted many times. In DNA form, the CDR3 reads TGTGCGGACAGGGCCTTGAACACCGGGGAGCTGTTTTTT. It encodes CADRALNTGELFF. This chain joins TRBV12-3 or TRBV12-4 and TRBJ2-2; 8 bases are a match to TRBD1. The CDR3 covers 13 residues.

This clonotype was seen repeatedly, ten times or more. The V call is TRBV20-1, the J call TRBJ2-7, with 9 bases identical to TRBD1. CDR1 is DFQATT and CDR2 is SNEGSKA in the germline V gene (reference sequence). This CDR3 contains 18 residues. J lost 5 bases, V lost 5 bases, and 22 bases had no gene match. The CDR3 nucleotides read TGCAGTGCTTCCGCATGGGTGGCCTCCGGGACAGGGTTCGACGAGCAGTACTTC. This sequence encodes CSASAWVASGTGFDEQYF.

The sample holds a few counts of this clonotype. This chain joins TRBV5-1 and TRBJ2-2; D not certain. The CDR3 is 15 amino acids. Trimming pared 2 bases from V and 2 bases from J, leaving 10 bases between. Germline CDR1 is SGHRS and CDR2 is YFSETQ. CDR3 bases: TGCGCCAGCAGCTTTCGAGACACCAACACCGGGGAGCTGTTTTTT. Translating gives CASSFRDTNTGELFF. Drawing the rest from reference TRBV5-1 and TRBJ2-2, the complete variable domain is KAGVTQTPRYLIKTRGQQVTLSCSPISGHRSVSWYQQTPGQGLQFLFEYFSETQRNKGNFPGRFSGRQFSNSRSEMNVSTLELGDSALYLCASSFRDTNTGELFFGEGSRLTVL.

This clonotype was detected only a few times. J is TRBJ2-3 and V is TRBV12-3 or TRBV12-4, with no clear D. CDR3 size: 15 residues. V was pared by 3 bases and J by 4 bases, with 14 bases between. CDR3 DNA sequence: TGTGCCAGCAGTTTTCCGCCTGGGGTCCCAGATACGCAGTATTTT. It translates to CASSFPPGVPDTQYF.

Concerning this clonotype itself: This sequence may be a read error, since a much larger clone differs from it by one base. V usage is TRBV7-8 and J usage is TRBJ1-5; D is perhaps TRBD1 (5 bases). The V end lost 1 base, the J end lost 4 bases, and 11 bases lay between the germline ends. CDR1 and CDR2 from the germline V gene are SGHVS and FQNEAQ. This CDR3 has 15 amino acids. Here the CDR3 reads CASSLDRFPNQPQHF. The CDR3 DNA sequence: TGTGCCAGCAGCTTAGACAGGTTCCCTAATCAGCCCCAGCATTTT.

This clonotype was seen at least ten times. In DNA form, the CDR3 reads TGCGCCAGCAGCTTGGAGGACCCGAACACCGGGGAGCTGTTTTTT. Its protein product is CASSLEDPNTGELFF. The V gene is TRBV5-1, the J gene TRBJ2-2; no reliable D call. CDR3 length: 15 amino acids. Germline CDR1 SGHRS, CDR2 YFSETQ. Trimming removed 0 bases at V and 0 bases at J, with 6 bases between.

In regard to this clonotype: A read error may explain this, as a much larger clone is one base away. The chain carries TRBV6-1 and TRBJ1-2; the D is unclear. The germline gives CDR1 MNHNS, CDR2 SASEGT. This CDR3 has 12 residues. The CDR3 nucleotides are TGTGCCTGCAGTGACGGGAGCATTTCGTACACCTTC. Encoded protein: CACSDGSISYTF.

The sample holds many counts of this clonotype. This chain connects TRBV5-1 to TRBJ2-5; 14 positions match TRBD2. From germline, CDR1 is SGHRS and CDR2 YFSETQ. Trimming took 4 bases from V and 2 from J; bases not matched to a gene: 7. The CDR3 runs 17 residues. In DNA form, the CDR3 reads TGCGCCAGCAGCGACGGACTAGCGGGGGGCTTACAAGAGACCCAGTACTTC. Translation: CASSDGLAGGLQETQYF.

This clonotype was recorded at least ten times. The V gene is TRBV7-2, the J gene TRBJ2-1, with TRBD2 matching over 12 bases. Germline V gene lookup returns CDR1 SGHTA and CDR2 FQGNSA. The CDR3 spans 16 residues. After removal of 1 base from V and 8 bases from J, the junction contained 6 bases not matched to a gene. The CDR3 nucleotides read TGTGCCAGCAGCTTAGGGCTAGCGGGAGGGCCATATGAGCAGTTCTTC. Protein sequence: CASSLGLAGGPYEQFF.

This clonotype was found many times. The V gene is TRBV12-2, the J gene TRBJ2-1; the D call of TRBD1 is as the table states it, not checked on the DNA. TRBV12-2 is a pseudogene locus. This CDR3 comprises 16 residues. The CDR3, as DNA: TGTGCAAGTCGCCATAAGTATCGGGGGACCGACAATGAGCAGTTCTTC. Residues: CASRHKYRGTDNEQFF.

This clonotype has ten or more counts. V is TRBV7-9 and J is TRBJ1-4, with D tentatively TRBD1 (5 bases). The germline CDR1 and CDR2 sequences are SEHNR and FQNEAQ (reference sequence). The CDR3 covers 14 residues. V lost 5 bases, J lost 7 bases, and 14 bases lay in between. CDR3 residues: CASSLTPQGEKLFF. CDR3 bases: TGTGCCAGCAGCCTGACCCCCCAGGGTGAAAAACTGTTTTTT. The full variable domain, in which reference TRBV7-9 and TRBJ1-4 provide the parts outside the CDR3, is DTGVSQNPRHKITKRGQNVTFRCDPISEHNRLYWYRQTLGQGPEFLTYFQNEAQLEKSRLLSDRFSAERPKGSFSTLEIQRTEQGDSAMYLCASSLTPQGEKLFFGSGTQLSVL.